The 2 T cell receptor beta chains listed next were all sequenced from one sample in a study of CD8+ T cells in alopecia areata. RNA was isolated and reverse transcribed to cDNA, the sequencing template. Profiled with immunoSEQ multiplex PCR; TCRdb holds only in-frame clones, not every one. The repertoire holds about 180,000 clones, with roughly 60% as singletons. Sequenced material: CD4+ T cells sorted from blood, taken at week 0. The receptors stem from a human donor with alopecia areata.

The chain employs TRBV7-2 and TRBJ1-5; D unresolved. The CDR3 contains 14 residues. CDR1 is SGHTA, CDR2 FQGNSA, per germline. Trimming cost V 1 base and J 8 bases, with 12 bases left between them. DNA of the CDR3: TGTGCCAGCAGCTTAGTACATGGACGTGAGCCCCAGCATTTT. This gives the protein CASSLVHGREPQHF.

This chain joins TRBV7-8 and TRBJ2-6, with a tentative D call TRBD1 (5 bases). V lost 5 bases and J lost 0, with 11 bases in between. This CDR3 has 16 residues. Germline values: CDR1 SGHVS, CDR2 FQNEAQ. The CDR3 region has the DNA TGTGCCAGCAGCCTAGGACATCTCTCTGGGGCCAACGTCCTGACTTTC. As protein: CASSLGHLSGANVLTF.